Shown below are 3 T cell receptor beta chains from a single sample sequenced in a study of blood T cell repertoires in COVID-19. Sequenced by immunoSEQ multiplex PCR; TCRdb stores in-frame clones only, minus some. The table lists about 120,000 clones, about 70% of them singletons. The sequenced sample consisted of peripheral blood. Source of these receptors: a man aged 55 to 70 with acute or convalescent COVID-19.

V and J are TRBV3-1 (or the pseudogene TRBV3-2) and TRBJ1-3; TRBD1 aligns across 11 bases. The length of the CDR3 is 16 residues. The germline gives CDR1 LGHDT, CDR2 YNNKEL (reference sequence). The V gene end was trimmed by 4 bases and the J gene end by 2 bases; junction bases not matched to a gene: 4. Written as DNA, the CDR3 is TGTGCCAGCAGCCGCCAGGACAGGGGGCCTGGAAACACCATATATTTT. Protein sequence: CASSRQDRGPGNTIYF.

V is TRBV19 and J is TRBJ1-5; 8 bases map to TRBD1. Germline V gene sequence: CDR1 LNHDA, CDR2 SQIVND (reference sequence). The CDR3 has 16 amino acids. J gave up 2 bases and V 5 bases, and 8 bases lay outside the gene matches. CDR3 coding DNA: TGTGCCAGTAGTTCGCAGGGGGCGAGAGGCAATCAGCCCCAGCATTTT. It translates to CASSSQGARGNQPQHF.

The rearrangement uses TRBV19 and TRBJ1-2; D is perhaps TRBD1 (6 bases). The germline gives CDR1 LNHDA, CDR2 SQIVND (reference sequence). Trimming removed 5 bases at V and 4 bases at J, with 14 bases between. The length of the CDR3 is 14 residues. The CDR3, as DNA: TGTGCCAGTAGTCCAATGACAGGCCCCTATGGCTACACCTTC. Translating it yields CASSPMTGPYGYTF.